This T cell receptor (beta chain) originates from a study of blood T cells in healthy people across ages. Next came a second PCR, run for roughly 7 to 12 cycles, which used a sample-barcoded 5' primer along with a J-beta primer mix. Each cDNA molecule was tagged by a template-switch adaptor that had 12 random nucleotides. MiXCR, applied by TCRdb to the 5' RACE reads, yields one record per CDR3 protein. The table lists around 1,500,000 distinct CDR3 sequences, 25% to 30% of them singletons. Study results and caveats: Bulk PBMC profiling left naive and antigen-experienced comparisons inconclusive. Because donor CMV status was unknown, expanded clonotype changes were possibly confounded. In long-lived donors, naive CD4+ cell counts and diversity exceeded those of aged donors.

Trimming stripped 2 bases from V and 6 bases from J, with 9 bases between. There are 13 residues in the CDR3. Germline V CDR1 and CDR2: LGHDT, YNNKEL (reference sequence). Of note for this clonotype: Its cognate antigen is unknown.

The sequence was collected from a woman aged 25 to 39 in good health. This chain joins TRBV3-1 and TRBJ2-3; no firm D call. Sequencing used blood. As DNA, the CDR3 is TGTGCCAGCAGCCAAACACTTCAGGATACGCAGTATTTT. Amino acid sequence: CASSQTLQDTQYF.